Listed here are 16 T cell receptor beta chains from one sample, sequenced in a study of blood T cell repertoires in COVID-19. Libraries were prepared by immunoSEQ multiplex PCR; TCRdb keeps only in-frame clonotypes and omits some of them. The table includes about 150,000 clones, approximately 82% detected once. Material: peripheral blood. These receptors were obtained from a man between 65 and 80 years old who had recovered from COVID-19.

This clone was seen a few times. With a much larger clone just one base away, this may be a read error. This sample includes further DNA sequences coding for the same CDR3. The CDR3 region is CASSLALGRDNSPLHF. CDR3 nucleotides: TGTGCCAGCAGCTTGGCCTTGGGCAGGGATAATTCACCCCTCCACTTT. The chain links TRBV5-6 to TRBJ1-6; weak D call: TRBD1 (5 bases). Trimming shortened V by 0 bases and J by 5 bases, and 12 bases separated the two germline ends. Per germline, CDR1 SGHDT and CDR2 YYEEEE. The CDR3 consists of 16 residues.

The chain links TRBV19 to TRBJ1-1, with D unresolved. From germline, CDR1 is LNHDA and CDR2 SQIVND (reference sequence). Trimming removed 2 bases at V and 0 bases at J, with 7 bases between. The CDR3 consists of 14 residues. Here the CDR3 DNA reads TGTGCCAGTAGTATATGGCAGGTGAACACTGAAGCTTTCTTT. It translates to CASSIWQVNTEAFF.

This clone was detected a few times. The gene calls are TRBV3-1 (or the pseudogene TRBV3-2) and TRBJ2-2, with 12 bases fitting TRBD2. Trimming took 6 bases from V and 7 from J; bases not matched to a gene: 9. The CDR3 contains 16 residues. Germline-derived CDR1 and CDR2 are LGHDT and YNNKEL (reference sequence). The DNA for the CDR3 is TGTGCCAGCAGGTCAACTAGCGGGAGGTATCACGGGGAGCTGTTTTTT. It is translated as CASRSTSGRYHGELFF.

J is TRBJ2-1 and V is TRBV4-1; maybe TRBD2 (6 bases). CDR3 length: 14 residues. CDR1 is MGHRA, CDR2 YSYEKL, per germline. V was cut by 3 bases and J by 6 bases, with 12 bases left in between. CDR3 in amino acids: CASSHGTVINEQFF. CDR3 sequence (DNA): TGCGCCAGCAGCCACGGGACTGTCATCAATGAGCAGTTCTTC.

CDR3 sequence (DNA): TGTGCCAGCAGTAACCGACAGGGGGCGGCCACTGAAGCTTTCTTT. Its translation: CASSNRQGAATEAFF. V is TRBV6-5 and J is TRBJ1-1, with 10 positions matching TRBD1. This CDR3 comprises 15 residues. With 5 bases clipped from V and 4 bases from J, the junction kept 7 bases outside the gene matches. Germline CDR1 reads MNHEY; CDR2 reads SVGAGI.

The CDR3 sequence is CASSLDNLSYNEQFF. CDR3 bases: TGCGCCAGCAGCTTAGACAACCTTTCCTACAATGAGCAGTTCTTC. This sequence joins TRBV5-1 and TRBJ2-1; D unresolved. Germline CDR1 SGHRS, CDR2 YFSETQ. Trimming pared 2 bases from V and 1 base from J, leaving 10 bases between. This CDR3 is 15 amino acids long.

This sequence joins TRBV28 and TRBJ2-1; 10 bases map to TRBD2. The germline V gene has CDR1 MDHEN and CDR2 SYDVKM. The CDR3 runs 13 residues. The V segment lost 7 bases and the J segment 10 bases; nucleotides outside the gene matches: 7. DNA of the CDR3: TGTGCCAGCATTTCGGGACTAGCGTACGAGCAGTTCTTC. Encoded protein: CASISGLAYEQFF.

The CDR3 loop is CASSLGGLTDTQYF. CDR3 nucleotides: TGTGCCAGCAGCCTGGGGGGGCTCACAGATACGCAGTATTTT. This chain joins TRBV9 and TRBJ2-3; TRBD2 is a possible D gene (7 bases). The CDR3 extends over 14 amino acids. Trimming took 4 bases from V and 2 from J, leaving 11 bases between them. Germline V gene lookup returns CDR1 SGDLS and CDR2 YYNGEE. Drawing the rest from reference TRBV9 and TRBJ2-3, the complete variable domain is DSGVTQTPKHLITATGQRVTLRCSPRSGDLSVYWYQQSLDQGLQFLIQYYNGEERAKGNILERFSAQQFPDLHSELNLSSLELGDSALYFCASSLGGLTDTQYFGPGTRLTVL.

Here the CDR3 DNA reads TGTGCCAGCAGATGGGGAGGTCAGCCCCAGCATTTT. This gives the protein CASRWGGQPQHF. The rearrangement uses TRBV12-3 or TRBV12-4 and TRBJ1-5; no clear D. This CDR3 is 12 amino acids long. V lost 6 bases, J lost 6 bases, and 9 bases lay in between.

This chain joins TRBV5-6 and TRBJ2-2; maybe TRBD1 (6 bases). This CDR3 is built from 16 residues. Germline CDR1 reads SGHDT; CDR2 reads YYEEEE. Trimming cost V 4 bases and J 5 bases, with 18 bases left between them. The CDR3 DNA follows: TGTGCCAGCAGCACAAGGGGGACATTGGAGACCGGGGAGCTGTTTTTT. It encodes CASSTRGTLETGELFF.

V usage is TRBV30 and J usage is TRBJ1-1; 9 bases align to TRBD1. This CDR3 has 15 residues. The germline V gene encodes CDR1 GTSNPN and CDR2 SVGIG (reference sequence). V shed 1 base, J shed 1 base, and the junction held 4 bases outside the gene matches. The CDR3 DNA follows: TGTGCCTGGAGTGCCTCGGGACAGGGGAACACTGAAGCTTTCTTT. Encoded protein: CAWSASGQGNTEAFF.

This chain connects TRBV10-2 to TRBJ2-5; 12 nucleotides line up with TRBD1. The germline V gene has CDR1 WSHSY and CDR2 SAAADI. This CDR3 comprises 19 residues. V gave up 2 bases and J gave up 4 bases; unmatched junction bases: 14. CDR3 sequence reads: CASSEHRDRGRRVGETQYF. The DNA for the CDR3 is TGCGCCAGCAGTGAGCACCGGGACAGGGGGCGTAGGGTAGGAGAGACCCAGTACTTC.

The DNA for the CDR3 is TGTGCCAGCACCGGACTAGCGGGAGGTCACACGTTCTTC. It translates to CASTGLAGGHTFF. The chain employs TRBV12-3 or TRBV12-4 and TRBJ2-1; 14 bases agree with TRBD2. This CDR3 spans 13 amino acids. The V gene end was trimmed by 7 bases and the J gene end by 15 bases; junction bases not matched to a gene: 8.

The rearrangement uses TRBV7-2 and TRBJ2-2; no clear D. CDR1 and CDR2 (germline): SGHTA, FQGNSA. This CDR3 is built from 13 residues. V was cut by 2 bases and J by 7 bases, with 8 bases left in between. CDR3 DNA sequence: TGTGCCAGCAGCTTACGTTCTAGCGGGGAGCTGTTTTTT. Residues: CASSLRSSGELFF.

V gene TRBV30 combines with J gene TRBJ2-6; the D is unclear. This CDR3 comprises 15 residues. Trimming took 0 bases from V and 0 from J, leaving 6 bases between them. CDR1 and CDR2 (germline): GTSNPN, SVGIG (reference sequence). The CDR3 DNA sequence: TGTGCCTGGAGTGTGGGCCCCTCTGGGGCCAACGTCCTGACTTTC. Translating gives CAWSVGPSGANVLTF.

The V and J genes are TRBV4-2 and TRBJ1-3; 8 bases align to TRBD1. V was clipped by 3 bases and J by 4 bases; unmatched bases: 14. The CDR3 spans 18 residues. The germline V gene encodes CDR1 LGHNA and CDR2 YNFKEQ. As DNA, the CDR3 is TGTGCCAGCAGCCAGGGTCCTACCGGGACAGGTTACGGAAACACCATATATTTT. This codes for CASSQGPTGTGYGNTIYF.